These 32 T cell receptor beta chains were all obtained from the same sample, sequenced in a study of cytomegalovirus exposure and HLA in healthy donors. The PCR contained 60 Vbeta and 13 Jbeta primers. Libraries were prepared by immunoSEQ multiplex PCR; TCRdb keeps only in-frame clonotypes and omits some of them. The top ten clones hold approximately 1.1% of a sample with approximately 110,000 clones, roughly 77% of them seen once. Input material: PBMCs. Receptor source: a woman in her twenties or thirties in good health and CMV-seronegative.

As concerns this clone: The junction shows a germline mismatch at one end, possibly a read error. CDR3 DNA: TGTGCTAGCAGCCCCGTCCCGGGACAGACCACCGGGGAGCTGTTTTTT. Encoded protein: CASSPVPGQTTGELFF. J is TRBJ2-2 and V is TRBV7-7, with 7 bases identical to TRBD1. Germline CDR1 is SSHAT and CDR2 is FNYEAQ (reference sequence). This CDR3 spans 16 amino acids.

V gene TRBV6-1 combines with J gene TRBJ2-1; TRBD2 agrees at 13 bases. Germline assignment: CDR1 MNHNS and CDR2 SASEGT. V shed 2 bases, J shed 3 bases, and the junction held 4 bases outside the gene matches. The CDR3 has 17 amino acids. CDR3 sequence (DNA): TGTGCCAGCAGTGAATTGGGGACTAGCGGGGTCTACAATGAGCAGTTCTTC. Its translation is CASSELGTSGVYNEQFF.

This clone appeared a single time. V and J are TRBV19 and TRBJ2-2; TRBD1 aligns across 9 bases. In germline, CDR1 is LNHDA, CDR2 SQIVND (reference sequence). V lost 5 bases, J lost 5 bases, and 9 bases stayed unmatched. The CDR3 has 16 residues. The CDR3 here is CASSLPGQGVTGELFF. CDR3 DNA: TGTGCCAGTAGTCTGCCGGGACAGGGCGTTACCGGGGAGCTGTTTTTT.

The chain combines TRBV18 with TRBJ2-7; D unclear. Germline loops: CDR1 KGHSH, CDR2 LQKENI. The CDR3 is made up of 14 amino acids. Trimming took off 2 bases at V and 0 bases at J, with 8 bases between the two ends. CDR3 in amino acids: CASSPDSSSYEQYF. CDR3 coding DNA: TGTGCCAGCTCACCAGATTCGAGCTCCTACGAGCAGTACTTC.

The chain combines TRBV5-1 with TRBJ2-6, with TRBD1 matching over 9 bases. After removal of 2 bases from V and 13 bases from J, the junction contained 10 bases not matched to a gene. The CDR3 spans 15 residues. CDR1 and CDR2 (germline): SGHRS, YFSETQ. This CDR3 reads CASSFRDRALPVLTF. CDR3 in DNA: TGCGCCAGCAGCTTCCGGGACAGGGCGCTCCCGGTCCTGACTTTC.

This chain links TRBV19 with TRBJ2-1, with 11 nucleotides matching TRBD2. CDR3 length: 18 amino acids. The germline CDR1 and CDR2 sequences are LNHDA and SQIVND (reference sequence). V dropped 7 bases and J dropped 3; count of bases not matched to a gene: 14. CDR3 nucleotides: TGTGCCAGTACCGGGACTAGCGGAACAAGCTATTACTACAATGAGCAGTTCTTC. Translated, it gives CASTGTSGTSYYYNEQFF. The variable domain in full, with the rest retrieved from reference TRBV19 and TRBJ2-1, is DGGITQSPKYLFRKEGQNVTLSCEQNLNHDAMYWYRQDPGQGLRLIYYSQIVNDFQKGDIAEGYSVSREKKESFPLTVTSAQKNPTAFYLCASTGTSGTSYYYNEQFFGPGTRLTVL.

The V gene is TRBV4-2, the J gene TRBJ2-4, with 13 bases lining up with TRBD2. TRBJ2-1 explains the end of the DNA better; the J call may be wrong. Germline V gene sequence: CDR1 LGHNA, CDR2 YNFKEQ. The CDR3 sequence is 16 residues long. CDR3 sequence (DNA): TGTGCCAGTGGACTAGCGGGGGAACTAGCCAAAAACATTCAGTTCTTC. Amino acid sequence: CASGLAGELAKNIQFF.

In this sample, this clone turned up once. This sequence joins TRBV5-4 and TRBJ1-1, with D unresolved. The CDR3 sequence is 13 residues long. With 7 bases removed from V and 1 base from J, the gap between germline ends came to 11 bases. The germline gives CDR1 SGHNT, CDR2 YYREEE (reference sequence). The CDR3 protein is CASEYRGNTEAFF. In DNA, the CDR3 is TGTGCCAGCGAATATCGGGGGAACACTGAAGCTTTCTTT.

The chain is built from TRBV5-1 and TRBJ1-1, with D uncertain. V lost 4 bases, J lost 0 bases, and 16 bases lay in between. Germline lookup yields CDR1 SGHRS and CDR2 YFSETQ. This CDR3 is built from 16 residues. The CDR3 DNA follows: TGCGCCAGCAGCGCGGGCGGTGCAAACATGAACACTGAAGCTTTCTTT. Amino acid sequence: CASSAGGANMNTEAFF.

This clone was seen only once. The chain carries TRBV7-9 and TRBJ1-1; D ambiguous. The CDR3 consists of 15 residues. Trimming removed 0 bases from V and 1 base from J, with 9 bases in between. Germline V CDR1 and CDR2: SEHNR, FQNEAQ (reference sequence). Here the CDR3 DNA reads TGTGCCAGCAGCTTAGCGGGCCTGCAGAACACTGAAGCTTTCTTT. Translated, it gives CASSLAGLQNTEAFF.

This clone appeared once. This chain connects TRBV5-1 to TRBJ2-7; 7 bases line up with TRBD2. The CDR3 consists of 14 residues. V lost 3 bases and J lost 3; bases outside the gene matches: 6. Germline CDR1 is SGHRS and CDR2 is YFSETQ. For the CDR3, the DNA is TGCGCCAGCAGCTCGGGACTACCCTACTACGAGCAGTACTTC. This encodes CASSSGLPYYEQYF.

This clone was seen only a few times. The rearrangement joins TRBV11-2 to TRBJ1-1; D might be TRBD1 (6 bases). Trimming left V 2 bases short and J 1 base short, with 8 bases between. The CDR3 totals 14 residues. Germline-derived CDR1 and CDR2 are SGHAT and FQNNGV. The CDR3 sequence is CASSLRQANTEAFF. As DNA, the CDR3 is TGTGCCAGCAGCTTAAGACAGGCGAACACTGAAGCTTTCTTT.

Concerning this clone itself: Compared with germline, one end of the junction differs, possibly owing to a read error. V is TRBV7-9 and J is TRBJ2-2; no reliable D call. There are 10 residues in the CDR3. Per the germline V gene, CDR1 is SEHNR and CDR2 is FQNEAQ (reference sequence). In nucleotides, the CDR3 is TGTTCCAGCACCTCCGGGGAGCTGTTTTTT. This encodes CSSTSGELFF.

The chain couples TRBV9 to TRBJ2-7; D gene uncertain. Deletions cut 0 bases from V and 2 bases from J, with 9 bases between. The germline V gene encodes CDR1 SGDLS and CDR2 YYNGEE. The CDR3 contains 14 residues. CDR3 protein: CASSVGGSTYEQYF. The CDR3 DNA is TGTGCCAGCAGCGTAGGCGGCAGTACCTACGAGCAGTACTTC. The complete variable domain, with remaining parts taken from reference TRBV9 and TRBJ2-7, reads DSGVTQTPKHLITATGQRVTLRCSPRSGDLSVYWYQQSLDQGLQFLIQYYNGEERAKGNILERFSAQQFPDLHSELNLSSLELGDSALYFCASSVGGSTYEQYFGPGTRLTVT.

The rearrangement links TRBV10-2 to TRBJ1-1; D is uncertain. V dropped 4 bases and J dropped 5 bases, with 11 bases sitting between them. This CDR3 comprises 13 residues. Germline V gene sequence: CDR1 WSHSY, CDR2 SAAADI. The CDR3 DNA follows: TGCGCCAGCAGTGTCCCCGGGAGGACTGAAGCTTTCTTT. As protein: CASSVPGRTEAFF.

This chain links TRBV10-3 with TRBJ1-1; D gene unclear. Trimming shortened V by 7 bases and J by 2 bases, and 11 bases separated the two germline ends. Germline lookup yields CDR1 ENHRY and CDR2 SYGVKD. CDR3 length equals 13 residues. The CDR3 spells CAITNLLNTEAFF. The CDR3 DNA is TGTGCCATCACGAACCTTCTAAACACTGAAGCTTTCTTT.

The chain links TRBV6-1 to TRBJ1-2; D is ambiguous. Per germline, CDR1 MNHNS and CDR2 SASEGT. Trimming removed 3 bases from V and 4 bases from J, with 6 bases in between. The CDR3 covers 12 residues. The DNA for the CDR3 is TGTGCCAGCAGTGACGGGGTCTATGGCTACACCTTC. This codes for CASSDGVYGYTF.

The chain joins TRBV9 to TRBJ2-3; 11 nucleotides agree with TRBD2. The germline CDR1 and CDR2 sequences are SGDLS and YYNGEE. V shed 6 bases and J 4 bases; nucleotides not matched to a gene: 7. The CDR3 consists of 15 residues. The CDR3 sequence is CASNPSGGWADTQYF. The CDR3 nucleotides are TGTGCCAGCAATCCTAGCGGGGGGTGGGCAGATACGCAGTATTTT.

The rearrangement joins TRBV6-1 to TRBJ2-7; tentative D call: TRBD2 (6 bases). Germline assignment: CDR1 MNHNS and CDR2 SASEGT. The CDR3 totals 14 residues. Trimming stripped 8 bases from V and 4 bases from J, with 18 bases between. CDR3 sequence reads: CASAGNLVLYEQYF. The CDR3 DNA is TGTGCCAGCGCGGGGAATCTGGTTCTATACGAGCAGTACTTC.

The chain joins TRBV6-1 to TRBJ1-2; TRBD1 is a possible D gene (5 bases). The germline V and J ends were trimmed by 4 bases and 11 bases, with 11 bases remaining between them. Germline V CDR1 and CDR2: MNHNS, SASEGT. There are 11 residues in the CDR3. CDR3 in amino acids: CASSAGLIYTF. CDR3 coding DNA: TGTGCCAGCAGTGCAGGGCTTATTTACACCTTC.

The CDR3 sequence is CAWSVTGGIKSRYF. CDR3 bases: TGTGCCTGGAGTGTAACAGGGGGGATTAAGAGCCGGTACTTC. The chain is built from TRBV30 and TRBJ2-7; 8 nucleotides agree with TRBD1. CDR3 size: 14 residues. J was trimmed by 12 bases and V by 0 bases; bases with no gene match: 13. Germline loops: CDR1 GTSNPN, CDR2 SVGIG (reference sequence). Supplemented by reference TRBV30 and TRBJ2-7, the full variable domain reads SQTIHQWPATLVQPVGSPLSLECTVEGTSNPNLYWYRQAAGRGLQLLFYSVGIGQISSEVPQNLSASRPQDRQFILSSKKLLLSDSGFYLCAWSVTGGIKSRYFGPGTRLTVT.

V is TRBV7-9 and J is TRBJ2-5; 11 bases agree with TRBD2. The CDR3 extends over 16 amino acids. V trimming: 5 bases; J trimming: 2 bases; junction bases outside the gene matches: 7. The germline gives CDR1 SEHNR, CDR2 FQNEAQ (reference sequence). In DNA, the CDR3 is TGTGCCAGCAGCCCCAGACTAGCGGGACTACAAGAGACCCAGTACTTC. Amino acid sequence: CASSPRLAGLQETQYF.

This sequence joins TRBV13 and TRBJ1-1; 7 nucleotides match TRBD1. J was trimmed by 10 bases and V by 8 bases; bases with no gene match: 16. The CDR3 has 14 residues. Germline values: CDR1 PRHDT, CDR2 FYEKMQ (reference sequence). The CDR3 here is CASPRRRQGRGAFF. DNA of the CDR3: TGTGCCAGCCCAAGGAGGAGACAGGGAAGGGGAGCTTTCTTT.

The chain combines TRBV30 with TRBJ1-4; D unresolved. Deletions cut 4 bases from V and 6 bases from J, with 6 bases between. This CDR3 is built from 11 residues. The germline CDR1 and CDR2 sequences are GTSNPN and SVGIG (reference sequence). CDR3 DNA sequence: TGTGCCTGGAATCGCGATGAAAAACTGTTTTTT. It translates to CAWNRDEKLFF.

The chain joins TRBV27 to TRBJ2-3; D uncertain. The CDR3 loop spans 14 amino acids. The V end was cut by 0 bases, the J end by 2 bases, with 6 bases between. CDR1 and CDR2 from the germline V gene are MNHEY and SMNVEV (reference sequence). CDR3 coding DNA: TGTGCCAGCAGTTTATCGGCACCCACAGATACGCAGTATTTT. It yields the protein CASSLSAPTDTQYF.

The chain employs TRBV6-6 and TRBJ2-2; no definite D call. Trimming pared 2 bases from V and 0 bases from J, leaving 10 bases between. The CDR3 has 16 amino acids. Germline V gene data show CDR1 as MNHNY and CDR2 as SVGAGI (reference sequence). Here the CDR3 DNA reads TGTGCCAGCAGTTACCCCAAGGCGGCGAACACCGGGGAGCTGTTTTTT. Translated, it gives CASSYPKAANTGELFF.

The genes are TRBV5-8 and TRBJ1-2; D gene uncertain. Germline assignment: CDR1 SGHTS and CDR2 YDEGEE. The CDR3 runs 12 residues. V was shortened by 2 bases and J by 5 bases, with 7 bases between the two germline ends. CDR3 sequence reads: CASSFQDYGYTF. The CDR3 DNA is TGTGCCAGCAGCTTCCAGGATTATGGCTACACCTTC.

The CDR3 region is CASSSYKASGVQTQYF. In DNA form, the CDR3 reads TGTGCCAGCAGCTCATACAAGGCTAGCGGGGTGCAGACCCAGTACTTC. The V call is TRBV7-6, the J call TRBJ2-5; 9 bases map to TRBD2. V lost 4 bases and J lost 6; bases outside the gene matches: 12. Per the germline V gene, CDR1 is SGHVS and CDR2 is FNYEAQ. This CDR3 has 16 amino acids.

The chain recombines TRBV7-3 with TRBJ2-2; D is ambiguous. Germline CDR1 and CDR2: SGHTA and FQGTGA. Trimming stripped 1 base from V and 2 bases from J, with 5 bases between. The CDR3 is 14 amino acids. The CDR3 bases are TGTGCCAGCAGCTTAATGGCAAACACCGGGGAGCTGTTTTTT. Translating gives CASSLMANTGELFF.

The chain recombines TRBV6-1 with TRBJ1-6; D might be TRBD1 (6 bases). Germline assignment: CDR1 MNHNS and CDR2 SASEGT. This CDR3 spans 16 amino acids. V was trimmed by 1 base and J by 9 bases, leaving 16 bases between them. The DNA of the CDR3 is TGTGCCAGCAGTGAAGGGGCGCAACAGGGTCGTTCACCCCTCCACTTT. Encoded protein: CASSEGAQQGRSPLHF.

This clone was seen a handful of times. This chain connects TRBV5-4 to TRBJ1-2; 9 bases are shared with TRBD1. The length of the CDR3 is 13 residues. The J segment lost 8 bases and the V segment lost 6 bases, leaving 8 bases of the junction unmatched. In germline, CDR1 is SGHNT, CDR2 YYREEE (reference sequence). CDR3 region: CASTGQGSGGYTF. The DNA of the CDR3 is TGTGCCAGCACCGGACAGGGGTCAGGCGGCTACACCTTC. Combining the CDR3 with reference TRBV5-4 and TRBJ1-2 gives the whole variable domain ETGVTQSPTHLIKTRGQQVTLRCSSQSGHNTVSWYQQALGQGPQFIFQYYREEENGRGNFPPRFSGLQFPNYSSELNVNALELDDSALYLCASTGQGSGGYTFGSGTRLTVV.

This clone was counted between two and nine times. V usage is TRBV5-1 and J usage is TRBJ1-1; TRBD1 agrees at 8 bases. This CDR3 contains 14 residues. J was trimmed by 6 bases and V by 3 bases; bases with no gene match: 7. CDR1 SGHRS and CDR2 YFSETQ come from the germline V gene. This CDR3 reads CASSSGQGIAEAFF. The CDR3 nucleotides read TGCGCCAGCAGCTCCGGACAGGGAATCGCTGAAGCTTTCTTT.